This TCR beta chain was identified in a study of graft-versus-host responses after intestinal transplantation (dated by TCRdb to 2020 to 2022). A note on the overall study: Recipients received multivisceral, liver-intestinal, or isolated intestinal transplants. All recipients received anti-thymocyte globulin induction followed by maintenance tacrolimus and steroids for three to four years. Samples from a few later patients were sequenced in-house on an Illumina MiSeq with MiXCR processing rather than by the commercial service. The cohort enrolled 24 intestinal transplant recipients, one of whom was a retransplant, and a few patients without pretransplant specimens were excluded. To identify alloreactive clones, pre-transplant mixed lymphocyte reaction products were sequenced and compared with unstimulated pre-transplant donor and recipient T cells. A peak of at least 4% donor T cells among recipient peripheral blood mononuclear cells was the definition used for donor T cell macrochimerism. Graft-versus-host and host-versus-graft alloreactive T cell clones were tracked in the graft, circulation and bone marrow after intestinal transplantation using bulk TCR-beta CDR3 sequencing. Points the paper makes about the study in general: Early after transplant, declines in HvG clones were associated with peak levels of circulating GvH clones. Conclusions were limited by the relatively low number and heterogeneity of intestinal transplant patients. GvH clones were detected in recipient bone marrow, and some appeared earlier in ileal mucosa or blood, consistent with an intestinal mucosal origin. In the allografts of patients with donor T cell macrochimerism, GvH to HvG T cell clonal ratios were high.

The CDR3 holds 15 amino acids from the cysteine to the phenylalanine. Just the 45-base CDR3 DNA is kept, in frame starting at base 1. V drops 3 bases and J drops 10 bases, leaving 16 bases in between. From the germline V gene, CDR1 is MDHEN and CDR2 is SYDVKM. In this sample, this clone turned up a few times. The target of this receptor is not known. Base quality data are lacking; no much larger clone is found one base away. The library came from the immunoSEQ multiplex PCR assay. For most patients, high-throughput TCR-beta CDR3 sequencing of genomic DNA was performed by Adaptive Biotechnologies. The authors' pipeline ran thus. TCR sequencing data for some 17 patients were retrieved from Adaptive's ImmunoSEQ software; three other patients were processed with MiXCR and VDJtools. CDR3 nucleotide sequences shared between donor and recipient were removed because the origin of such sequences could not be assigned. To be classed as alloreactive, a clone needed at least 2-fold expansion over unstimulated cells and a minimum CFSE-low frequency of 0.002% (template counts) or 0.001% (read counts). Clones detected in sequenced pre-transplant spleen, lymph node, or MLR CFSE-low populations of the donor or recipient were defined as mappable. The cumulative frequency of alloreactive clones was calculated as a percentage of all sequences, weighted by copy number. In TCRdb, the immuneACCESS table is reduced to in-frame sequences with V and J assigned. These tables do not hold every clone; where another copy was compared, an unresolved V gene accounts for under half, and the others remain unexplained. D and trimming were read from the DNA, whereas the V and J calls and clone size are those reported in that table. Present in this sample are around 92,000 clones, 86% of which were seen just once. The leading ten clones occupy approximately 1.4% of the sample.

Blood samples were collected up to 4 times in the first month after transplant and then at least monthly when available. The sequenced sample was PBMCs, obtained 255 days after intestinal transplant. The source is a human patient who received an intestinal transplant, so some T cells may come from the graft donor. The V gene is TRBV28 and the J gene is TRBJ1-6; the D gene lacks a confident call. The DNA is TGTGCCAGCAGTTTCGTTGGGCAGGCGAACTCACCCCTCCACTTT. Its product reads: CASSFVGQANSPLHF.